This T cell receptor (beta chain) was recovered during a study of OX40 agonist ivuxolimab in advanced cancers. Study-level information: Two cutaneous melanoma patients and one hepatocellular carcinoma patient, three in all, had partial responses.

Study-wide findings and caveats: Dose levels from 0.1 to 3.0 mg/kg saw CD4+ and CD8+ blood T cells expand clonally by week 6. In the 0.1-3.0 mg/kg groups, partial responders showed among the lowest expansion.

In germline, CDR1 is MNHEY, CDR2 SVGAGI. The CDR3 contains 16 residues. V was shortened by 1 base and J by 5 bases, with 17 bases between the two germline ends. This clone turned up a few times. Its target is not known. Here immunoSEQ multiplex PCR was the method, and the copy in TCRdb shows in-frame clones only, minus some. Of roughly 18,000 clones in the sample, around 69% are singletons; the top ten hold about 20%. The sequencing used CD4+ or CD8+ T cells sorted from blood, collected in a trial of the OX40 agonist ivuxolimab. The V call is TRBV6-5, the J call TRBJ2-5; tentative D call: TRBD2 (6 bases). The receptor comes from an adult with an advanced solid tumor such as melanoma, head and neck, liver or kidney cancer. Here the CDR3 DNA reads TGTGCCAGCAGTTACTGGGGCCAGGAGGGGCTGGAGACCCAGTACTTC. It encodes CASSYWGQEGLETQYF.